This T cell receptor beta chain was profiled in a study of regulatory T cells in long-lasting Graves disease. Study results and limitations: The study found persistent patients shared more public clonotypes (approximately 2,700) than new patients (roughly 880). Persistent disease samples used TRBV28, TRBJ1-2 and TRBJ2-5 preferentially.

As for time point: newly diagnosed GD, antithyroid drugs for less than 3 months. PBMC RNA served as the TCR library source. V was shortened by 5 bases and J by 8 bases, with 6 bases between the two germline ends. Per the germline V gene, CDR1 is GTSNPN and CDR2 is SVGIG (reference sequence). The CDR3 runs to 9 residues. A word on this clonotype: Antigen: not known.

Investigators prepared the TCR beta libraries by applying iRepertoire HTBI primers and Arm-PCR of CDR3 regions. Each CDR3 protein is one row after TCRdb ran MiXCR on the multiplex PCR reads. This sample has almost 450,000 distinct CDR3 sequences; 16% occur once, and the top ten carry around 10%. These data also formed part of another study, on T cells in Graves' hyperthyroidism and ophthalmopathy. That report notes: Diagnosis relied on clinical symptoms, serum thyroxine and TRAb, thyroid ultrasound and orbital computed tomography. First-round RT-PCR with HTBI primers amplified the TCR CDR3 region.

Source: peripheral blood mononuclear cells (PBMCs), taken at new diagnosis, from a patient treated with antithyroid drugs. This clonotype was obtained from a woman aged 25 to 39 with Graves disease. The chain has TRBV30 and TRBJ1-2, with unresolved D. CDR3 DNA sequence: TGTGCCTGGGGGCTGGGCTACACCTTC. Protein: CAWGLGYTF.